The entry below gives a single T cell receptor beta chain sequence along with its context. The antigen it binds to is not known. Nothing much larger sits one base from this clone, and base qualities are not available. This entry is derived from a study of cytomegalovirus exposure and HLA in healthy donors (dated by TCRdb to 2016 to 2017). Notes on the research overall: An earlier analysis of some 600 of the donors reported around 280 Gb of sequence data and some 110 million unique TCR beta sequences obtained from roughly 170 million T cells. About 300 gigabases of sequencing data and 91 million or so unique TCR sequences made up an early release that covered around 640 HLA-typed donors. The genetic ancestry cluster associated with self-reported Caucasian donors included 80% to 90% of the approximately 430 genotyped donors. The study was designed to test whether signatures of past pathogen exposure could be identified by cataloging public T cell receptors. The study profiled the T cell repertoires of approximately 700 subjects by immunosequencing and related them to cytomegalovirus serostatus. Besides the first cohort of roughly 640 subjects, a separate validation cohort made up of roughly 130 different subjects was used. To predict cytomegalovirus infection status, the study combined high-throughput TCR immunosequencing, statistical association of individual TCRs with disease status, and machine learning. To study patterns of TCR occurrence, a later analysis re-analyzed previously published TCR beta repertoires from 600 to 750 donors and added high-resolution HLA genotyping. The later analysis used no new phenotypic data to find candidate immune exposures, relying instead on TCR beta sequences and their occurrence across donors. An earlier analysis of more than 450 of the donors used high-throughput TCR beta sequencing to judge whether each TCR beta V gene segment behaved as functional or pseudogenic. Donor age, sex, ethnicity and CMV serostatus were compiled together with the repertoire data. A later genetic analysis used genome-wide SNP genotypes for about 55% of the 666 donors, treating that subset as a discovery cohort. Every discovery cohort repertoire had been produced on one sequencing platform. Class I and class II HLA loci were covered by the typing at four-digit resolution. Typing coverage varied by locus: roughly 620-640 donors for A, B, C, DRB1 and DQB1; about 520 for DQA1; about 590 for DPA1; approximately 450 for DPB1. A handful of DR-DQ haplotypes were handled as single units for association and clustering because linkage in the cohort was strong. Among roughly 370 genotyped donors of the cohort, an average of roughly 240,000 unique TCR beta nucleotide sequences were sequenced per donor, around a sixth of them non-productive.

Preparation of the library involved the immunoSEQ multiplex PCR assay. A mixture of 60 forward primers for TCR Vbeta segments and 13 reverse primers for TCR Jbeta segments was used in the multiplex PCR. The CDR3 region of rearranged TCR beta genes was amplified from genomic DNA with a multiplex PCR assay. Amplified TCR beta libraries were sequenced as 87-base-pair reads on the Illumina HiSeq System. On the authors' methods: In a later analysis, tens of millions of unique TCR beta chains were counted across the roughly 610 repertoires, and roughly 9.9 million of these chains were shared by at least two donors. Raw reads were error-corrected and collapsed into unique sequences with a nearest-neighbor algorithm that merged closely related sequences to remove PCR and sequencing errors. V, D and J gene segments were assigned by aligning CDR3 sequences to IMGT reference sequences. Each retained sequence needed at least a six-nucleotide match to both a V gene segment and a J gene segment. Rearrangements were classified as productive when the CDR3 lacked stop codons and remained in frame with V and J, and all other rearrangements were classified as non-productive. CDR3 was defined by IMGT convention, running from the second conserved V-encoded cysteine to the conserved J-encoded phenylalanine. In an earlier analysis of more than 550 of the donors, sequences lacking an unambiguous match to a single V gene segment were excluded. In an earlier analysis of approximately 550 of the donors, V segments were called functional above 56.7% productive rearrangements and were called segregating when the between-donor standard deviation exceeded 5%. A statistical classification framework was developed to diagnose cytomegalovirus status using the catalog of TCR beta chain sequences. V and J gene assignment, in a later analysis, came from comparing TCR nucleotide sequences with IMGT/GENE-DB human TR gene sequences. A later analysis assigned CDR3 sequences and most-parsimonious VDJ recombination scenarios with the TCRdist pipeline. A later analysis defined each TCR beta chain by its CDR3 amino acid sequence plus V-gene family, and excluded reads lacking a unique V-gene family. A later analysis removed several hundred highly shared, low-generation-probability nucleotide sequences to deal with suspected cross-contamination and a sequencing artifact. In a later analysis, a clonal expansion index for each public chain was calculated from normalized within-repertoire ranks of inferred template counts. In a later analysis, generation probabilities were computed with a VDJ recombination model fitted to out-of-frame rearrangements, and the resulting probabilities were checked against IGoR. Hypergeometric tests were used in a later analysis to score TCR-TCR, TCR-HLA and TCR-CMV co-occurrence, with a repertoire-size bias correction applied to the TCR pairs. False discovery rates were estimated in a later analysis by permuting HLA or CMV assignments 20 times. In a later analysis, co-occurring TCRs were grouped with DBSCAN, and TCRdist sequence similarity was added when clustering was performed within HLA-allele-positive subsets. Repertoires with fewer than 30,000 or more than 120,000 public chains, plus five repertoires with anomalous nucleotide sharing, were excluded from co-occurrence clustering. TCRdb mirrors the immuneACCESS table, restricted to in-frame sequences. Some clones are absent from its copies; in checked studies, under half trace to an unresolved V gene, and the reason for the others is unknown. V and J calls and clone size are copied from that table; D and trimming were computed from the DNA. The sample profile shows 100,000 to 150,000 clones; around four fifths of them were found once. The ten most abundant clones make up less than 4.5% of the sample.

The cohort was made up of about 610 healthy bone marrow donors. Cohort members were all nominally healthy when sampled, although unrecorded immune exposures were likely present. The donor was CMV seronegative and belonged to the group of 320 or so seronegative cohort members. Each donor provided a peripheral blood sample, and peripheral blood mononuclear cells were used for TCR beta sequencing. Genomic DNA was extracted from the blood cell samples with the Qiagen DNeasy Blood Extraction Kit. Summary of the overall study and its limitations: The presence/absence analyses assumed that sequencing depth was roughly uniform across donors, and that assumption may not be true. A further reported finding was that TCR beta sequences accurately predicted the HLA-A and HLA-B alleles for most subjects in the first cohort. In a later analysis, several top co-occurrence clusters were reported to appear linked to parvovirus B19, influenza, CMV and Epstein-Barr virus. In a later analysis, most CMV-associated TCR beta chains were found to appear HLA-restricted, with HLA associations seemingly driven largely by CMV exposure. In a later genetic analysis, a missense DCLRE1C variant was associated with V-gene and J-gene trimming of TCR beta chains, and the association was replicated in an independent cohort. Because counts were too low, about 18 rarely observed V segments, including chromosome 9 orphons, were excluded from the earlier analysis of 587 of the donors. This cohort had only TCR beta chains sequenced, and the lack of alpha or paired-chain data limited which features could be detected. In a later analysis, HLA-associated TCR beta chains were found to be more clonally expanded and to have lower generation probabilities than equally common non-associated chains. The 87-base-pair reads could not distinguish some IMGT-functional V segments, including TRBV6-2 and TRBV6-3, so those segments were excluded. Immune exposure information for the cohort was limited to CMV serostatus. The authors suggested that the approach could potentially be generalized to other disease states and immunological phenotypes. In a later analysis, 16,951 TCR beta sequences were associated with specific HLA alleles at a false discovery rate of 0.05. In a later analysis, TCR association rates were found to vary across HLA loci, with the most associated TCRs seen for DRB1 alleles and the fewest for HLA-C alleles. Because HLA typing was unavailable for some donors at each locus, only the typed subset was used in association tests. A few of the identified cytomegalovirus-associated TCR beta chains were confirmed in vitro to be specific for cytomegalovirus antigens. Linkage disequilibrium might explain the correlated functional status among segregating V segments, but an unknown experimental factor could not be excluded. Assigning TCR associations to individual alleles was difficult when HLA alleles, especially DR and DQ, strongly co-occurred. Broadly in line with IMGT annotations, most TCR beta V segments showed up in productive rearrangements about 87% or about 30% of the time in an earlier analysis of several hundred of the donors. Most TCR sequences were seen in very few donors, while some public TCRs were found in many individuals. The study gave a list of roughly 150 TCR beta chains associated with cytomegalovirus. In a later genetic analysis, fewer N-insertions in productive TCRs were reported among donors in an Asian-associated ancestry cluster than the 666-donor mean. The sequencing pipeline was judged likely to have produced a cluster of highly shared sequence variants as a technical artifact. Cytomegalovirus status was reported to be diagnosed by the classifier with high specificity and sensitivity in both the original and validation cohorts.

CDR3 length: 13 amino acids, cysteine to phenylalanine. Here the CDR3 DNA is all that survives: 39 bases in frame from base 1. The germline V gene encodes CDR1 LNHDA and CDR2 SQIVND (reference sequence). The trim is 1 base for V and 5 bases for J, with a gap of 8 bases between the germline ends. The sample taken for sequencing was PBMCs. The chain couples TRBV19 to TRBJ2-5; the best D guess is TRBD1, with 6 bases matching. The sequence was collected from a woman aged 40 to 49 in good health and CMV-seronegative. The CDR3 has the sequence CASSIGQGETQYF. The DNA sequence reads TGTGCCAGTAGTATAGGGCAGGGGGAGACCCAGTACTTC.